One sample yielded the 8 T cell receptor beta chains listed below, sequenced in a study of T cell repertoires in cytomegalovirus infection. For these receptors, no antigen is known. TCRdb processed the reads anew with MiXCR; each CDR3 protein has one entry. The sample lists approximately 990,000 distinct CDR3 sequences; about a third were seen once. The specimen comprised cultured CD8+ T cells from PBMCs, sampled from culture after CMV antigen stimulation. The receptors were sampled from a human donor in good health (CMV status not recorded). Some clones in this sample may be carry-over from other donors' samples.

The chain links TRBV6-4 to TRBJ2-1; 13 bases are shared with TRBD2. Germline V lookup: CDR1 MRHNA, CDR2 SNTAGT. The CDR3 loop spans 17 amino acids. The ends lost 0 bases at V and 5 bases at J; junction bases unmatched: 4. The CDR3 coding sequence is TGTGCCAGCAGTGACTCCGAACTAGCGGGGGGGCACAATGAGCAGTTCTTC. This translates into CASSDSELAGGHNEQFF.

This clonotype was seen a handful of times. This chain joins TRBV7-6 and TRBJ2-5; TRBD2 matches 9 bases. CDR1 and CDR2 from the germline V gene are SGHVS and FNYEAQ. V lost 5 bases, J lost 5 bases, and 6 bases stayed unmatched. The CDR3 covers 14 residues. CDR3 residues: CASSEAGGPETQYF. CDR3 bases: TGTGCCAGCAGCGAAGCGGGGGGCCCGGAGACCCAGTACTTC.

This clonotype was observed a handful of times. This rearrangement joins TRBV12-3 or TRBV12-4 to TRBJ1-1, with a possible D match to TRBD1 (6 bases). This CDR3 is 14 amino acids long. Trimming removed 7 bases at V and 5 bases at J, with 17 bases between. The CDR3 is CASTWDILGTEAFF. The CDR3 region has the DNA TGTGCCAGCACCTGGGACATCTTGGGGACTGAAGCTTTCTTT.

This clonotype was detected ten times or more. The V gene is TRBV7-8, the J gene TRBJ2-7, with a possible D match to TRBD1 (6 bases). The V and J ends lost 3 bases and 1 base respectively, with 22 bases between them. The CDR3 covers 18 residues. CDR1 and CDR2 (germline): SGHVS, FQNEAQ. CDR3 in DNA: TGTGCCAGCAGCTTCTCAACCCCGGCCAGGGGCAGTTCCTACGAGCAGTACGTC. It codes for CASSFSTPARGSSYEQYV.

This chain joins TRBV5-1 and TRBJ2-2; perhaps TRBD1 as D (6 bases). CDR3 length: 12 amino acids. Germline CDR1 and CDR2: SGHRS and YFSETQ. The CDR3 loop is CASETGTGELFF. As DNA, the CDR3 is TGCGCGAGCGAAACAGGGACCGGGGAGCTGTTTTTT.

Only a few counts were recorded for this clonotype. The chain couples TRBV20-1 to TRBJ2-1, with TRBD2 identical over 9 bases. J gave up 7 bases and V 5 bases, and 9 bases lay outside the gene matches. The germline V gene encodes CDR1 DFQATT and CDR2 SNEGSKA (reference sequence). This CDR3 spans 14 amino acids. The CDR3 is CSAWARGGLNEQFF. The CDR3, as DNA: TGCAGTGCTTGGGCGCGGGGGGGCCTTAATGAGCAGTTCTTC.

The chain links TRBV2 to TRBJ2-3, with D possibly called TRBD1 or TRBD2 (6 bases each). CDR1 is SNHLY and CDR2 is FYNNEI in the germline V gene. This CDR3 has 15 residues. Between the trimmed V and J ends, which lost 1 base and 1 base, there was a span of 9 bases. The CDR3 DNA follows: TGTGCCAGCAGTGAAGAGGGGGGCCGCACAGATACGCAGTATTTT. It is translated as CASSEEGGRTDTQYF.

This sequence joins TRBV28 and TRBJ2-3, with TRBD2 matching over 8 bases. From germline, CDR1 is MDHEN and CDR2 SYDVKM. The CDR3 sequence is 15 residues long. With V trimmed by 5 bases and J by 4 bases, 8 bases remained unmatched. CDR3 nucleotides: TGTGCCAGCAGTCCGGGGGGGCAGTTTCCAGATACGCAGTATTTT. Translating it yields CASSPGGQFPDTQYF.